Sequencing of this T cell receptor (beta chain) was carried out in a study of CD8 T cells in Susac syndrome. Random hexamers were used to reverse transcribe roughly 0.5 to 1 ug of RNA. Via MiXCR, TCRdb re-called the immunoSEQ multiplex PCR reads, giving one row per CDR3 protein. Found here are approximately 230,000 distinct CDR3 sequences, around 93% of them singletons; the top ten hold around 0.072%. The ends lost 6 bases at V and 0 bases at J; junction bases unmatched: 15. Germline values: CDR1 SQVTM, CDR2 ANQGSEA. The CDR3 consists of 19 residues. This clonotype has a single count. Input material: CD4+ T cells from PBMCs. The source is a human donor with multiple sclerosis. The J gene is TRBJ2-3, the V gene TRBV29-1; TRBD2 aligns across 13 bases. This CDR3 is CSVARTSGSFVASTDTQYF. The CDR3 nucleotides read TGCAGCGTCGCCAGGACTAGCGGGAGTTTTGTTGCTAGCACAGATACGCAGTATTTT.